These 29 T cell receptor beta chains were all obtained from the same sample, sequenced in a study of blood T cells in healthy people across ages (dated by TCRdb to 2014 to 2015). Libraries were constructed by 5' RACE. Sequencing relied on an Illumina HiSeq 2500. The second PCR ran for about 6 to 11 cycles and used a J-beta primer mix along with a sample-barcoded 5' primer. Through fastp at Q25 and MiXCR, TCRdb rebuilt clones from the public reads, retaining in-frame beta chains. Every distinct CDR3 protein forms one entry, paired with its most common genes and DNA. Across this sample there are 850,000 to 1,000,000 distinct CDR3 sequences, with under 50% seen only once. The ten largest account for over 10% of the sample. Input material: blood. The receptors here all came from a man aged 25-45 years in good health.

The rearrangement links TRBV12-3 or TRBV12-4 to TRBJ2-1, with 8 nucleotides matching TRBD1. CDR3 length: 14 amino acids. The ends lost 7 bases at V and 4 bases at J; junction bases unmatched: 6. The CDR3 loop is CASTTQGAYNEQFF. CDR3 bases: TGTGCCAGCACAACCCAGGGGGCTTACAATGAGCAGTTCTTC.

The chain recombines TRBV3-1 with TRBJ2-3, with 9 bases identical to TRBD2. V gave up 0 bases and J gave up 2 bases; unmatched junction bases: 9. The CDR3 covers 18 residues. Germline V gene lookup returns CDR1 LGHDT and CDR2 YNNKEL (reference sequence). CDR3 region: CASSQDANLAGSTDTQYF. CDR3 sequence (DNA): TGTGCCAGCAGCCAAGATGCCAACCTAGCGGGGTCCACAGATACGCAGTATTTT.

A few counts support this clonotype. This chain links TRBV15 with TRBJ2-7; D is ambiguous. Per germline, CDR1 LNHNV and CDR2 YYDKDF (reference sequence). Trimming pared 0 bases from V and 3 bases from J, leaving 9 bases between. The CDR3 is 14 residues long. Here the CDR3 DNA reads TGTGCCACCAGCAGAGAATTCGGCAGCTACGAGCAGTACTTC. It encodes CATSREFGSYEQYF.

The chain combines TRBV18 with TRBJ1-5; perhaps TRBD1 as D (5 bases). This CDR3 comprises 16 residues. The ends were cut back, 5 bases at V and 7 bases at J, with 21 bases in the middle. The germline gives CDR1 KGHSH, CDR2 LQKENI. The CDR3 loop reads CASSSTIHEGRQPQHF. The CDR3 nucleotides are TGTGCCAGCTCATCGACAATACACGAGGGGAGGCAGCCCCAGCATTTT.

The chain is built from TRBV3-1 and TRBJ2-5, with a possible D match to TRBD2 (6 bases). V lost 5 bases and J 5 bases, leaving 18 bases between the germline ends. This CDR3 region has 15 residues. CDR1 and CDR2 from the germline V gene are LGHDT and YNNKEL (reference sequence). In DNA, the CDR3 is TGTGCCAGCAGCAAAGTGGAGGGATTAGGGGAGACCCAGTACTTC. It encodes CASSKVEGLGETQYF.

This chain connects TRBV10-3 to TRBJ1-5; D perhaps matches TRBD1 (6 bases). The CDR3 loop spans 13 amino acids. CDR1 ENHRY and CDR2 SYGVKD come from the germline V gene. V dropped 4 bases and J dropped 7 bases, with 11 bases sitting between them. The CDR3 sequence is CAISATGQQPQHF. DNA for the CDR3: TGTGCCATCAGTGCTACAGGGCAACAGCCCCAGCATTTT.

This chain uses TRBV27 with TRBJ1-4; tentative D call: TRBD1 (5 bases). From germline, CDR1 is MNHEY and CDR2 SMNVEV (reference sequence). The CDR3 loop spans 15 amino acids. Trimming cost V 7 bases and J 8 bases, with 20 bases left between them. The DNA for the CDR3 is TGTGCCAGCACCCTTACCGGGACCACCAGGGAAAAACTGTTTTTT. It encodes CASTLTGTTREKLFF.

The CDR3 region is CSALPTGISYEQYF. The CDR3 DNA sequence: TGCAGTGCTTTACCGACAGGGATCAGCTACGAGCAGTACTTC. This chain joins TRBV20-1 and TRBJ2-7; 7 positions match TRBD1. The CDR3 contains 14 residues. In germline, CDR1 is DFQATT, CDR2 SNEGSKA (reference sequence). V dropped 5 bases and J dropped 3; count of bases not matched to a gene: 10.

This clonotype has a single count. The chain employs TRBV12-3 or TRBV12-4 and TRBJ2-1, with D tentatively TRBD1 or TRBD2 (5 bases each). The CDR3 sequence is 14 residues long. V was cut by 6 bases and J by 6 bases, with 15 bases left in between. The CDR3 region is CASRFGTRANEQFF. CDR3 nucleotides: TGTGCCAGCAGATTCGGGACGAGGGCCAATGAGCAGTTCTTC.

The gene calls are TRBV11-3 and TRBJ2-3, with TRBD1 as a possible D gene (6 bases). Germline-derived CDR1 and CDR2 are SGHNT and YENEEA. The CDR3 spans 15 residues. Trimming shortened V by 1 base and J by 2 bases, and 10 bases separated the two germline ends. In DNA, the CDR3 is TGTGCCAGCAGCTTAGTACAGGGATTCACAGATACGCAGTATTTT. It is translated as CASSLVQGFTDTQYF.

The chain recombines TRBV6-6 with TRBJ2-4; 7 bases agree with TRBD2. This CDR3 region has 15 residues. The V gene end was trimmed by 7 bases and the J gene end by 1 base; junction bases not matched to a gene: 7. The germline V gene has CDR1 MNHNY and CDR2 SVGAGI (reference sequence). DNA of the CDR3: TGTGCCAGCACGATCGGGCGGGGGGCCAAAAACATTCAGTACTTC. Translating it yields CASTIGRGAKNIQYF.

Turning to this clonotype: A junction boundary mismatches the germline segment, possibly from a read error. The chain employs TRBV9 and TRBJ1-2, with D maybe TRBD1 (5 bases). The CDR3 loop spans 15 amino acids. From germline, CDR1 is SGDLS and CDR2 YYNGEE. Written as DNA, the CDR3 is TGTGCCGGCAGTGTAGGAGCAGGGCAAGTCTATGGCTACACCTTC. Its protein is CAGSVGAGQVYGYTF.

The chain uses TRBV29-1 and TRBJ2-3, with TRBD2 matching over 12 bases. Trimming removed 6 bases from V and 2 bases from J; junction bases left unmatched: 18. Germline V gene data show CDR1 as SQVTM and CDR2 as ANQGSEA. The CDR3 has 19 amino acids. The CDR3, as DNA: TGCAGCGTCGCAGGAATAGGGCTAGCGGGGGGGTATGACACAGATACGCAGTATTTT. Residues: CSVAGIGLAGGYDTDTQYF.

The gene calls are TRBV5-1 and TRBJ2-5; 9 bases agree with TRBD2. This CDR3 has 19 amino acids. J lost 2 bases, V lost 0 bases, and 14 bases had no gene match. Germline values: CDR1 SGHRS, CDR2 YFSETQ. CDR3 sequence: CASSLAASGGPVLQETQYF. The CDR3 DNA reads TGCGCCAGCAGCTTGGCAGCGAGCGGGGGGCCAGTTTTACAAGAGACCCAGTACTTC.

The chain is built from TRBV5-6 and TRBJ1-2; D remains unclear. The V and J ends lost 2 bases and 6 bases respectively, with 20 bases between them. The CDR3 has 16 residues. Germline CDR1 reads SGHDT; CDR2 reads YYEEEE. CDR3 in amino acids: CASSFTQVEGQDGYTF. The DNA of the CDR3 is TGTGCCAGCAGCTTTACCCAGGTGGAGGGTCAGGATGGCTACACCTTC.

This clonotype was counted many times. The gene calls are TRBV20-1 and TRBJ2-1; unclear D gene. This CDR3 region has 15 residues. The germline V gene has CDR1 DFQATT and CDR2 SNEGSKA (reference sequence). V dropped 1 base and J dropped 3 bases, with 13 bases sitting between them. DNA of the CDR3: TGCAGTGCTAGAGGGAGTCTCGCCCGCTACAATGAGCAGTTCTTC. Translating gives CSARGSLARYNEQFF.

The chain uses TRBV15 and TRBJ1-4; 7 bases map to TRBD1. Germline CDR1 and CDR2: LNHNV and YYDKDF (reference sequence). The CDR3 contains 15 residues. Trimming at V came to 0 bases and at J to 6 bases, leaving 4 bases not matched to a gene. CDR3 coding DNA: TGTGCCACCAGCAGAGAGACAGGGATAGATGAAAAACTGTTTTTT. Protein sequence: CATSRETGIDEKLFF.

This chain connects TRBV10-2 to TRBJ2-2; D is possibly TRBD2 (6 bases). The CDR3 runs to 14 residues. Germline CDR1 is WSHSY and CDR2 is SAAADI. V lost 8 bases and J 7 bases, leaving 17 bases between the germline ends. CDR3 bases: TGCGCCAGCTCCCAGTGGGGGGAAGGCGGGGAGCTGTTTTTT. Translating gives CASSQWGEGGELFF.

In its sample, this clonotype was seen a few times. This chain connects TRBV28 to TRBJ2-3; 7 positions match TRBD2. Germline CDR1 and CDR2: MDHEN and SYDVKM. V was pared by 5 bases and J by 2 bases, with 4 bases of the junction left unmatched. There are 14 residues in the CDR3. The CDR3 nucleotides read TGTGCCAGCAGTGAGCTAGCGGACACAGATACGCAGTATTTT. This codes for CASSELADTDTQYF.

The V gene is TRBV29-1, the J gene TRBJ1-4; tentatively, D is TRBD1 (6 bases). CDR1 is SQVTM and CDR2 is ANQGSEA in the germline V gene. The CDR3 has 13 amino acids. V gave up 6 bases and J gave up 4 bases, with 12 bases separating them. The CDR3 loop is CSVAGTSNEKLFF. The CDR3 DNA is TGCAGCGTCGCCGGGACAAGTAATGAAAAACTGTTTTTT.

The gene calls are TRBV20-1 and TRBJ2-4, with 12 bases fitting TRBD2. The CDR3 sequence is 15 residues long. The germline CDR1 and CDR2 sequences are DFQATT and SNEGSKA (reference sequence). After removal of 5 bases from V and 12 bases from J, the junction contained 14 bases not matched to a gene. CDR3 amino acids: CSAALTSGSINHQYF. In nucleotides, the CDR3 is TGCAGTGCTGCCCTGACTAGCGGGAGTATAAATCATCAGTACTTC.

This clonotype has a count of ten or more. The chain employs TRBV27 and TRBJ2-6; no reliable D call. Germline V gene data show CDR1 as MNHEY and CDR2 as SMNVEV (reference sequence). The CDR3 runs 15 residues. Between the trimmed V and J ends, which lost 6 bases and 0 bases, there was a span of 9 bases. Written as DNA, the CDR3 is TGTGCCAGCAGCTTCTGGACCTCTGGGGCCAACGTCCTGACTTTC. Its translation is CASSFWTSGANVLTF.

This clonotype was observed once. The V gene is TRBV28, the J gene TRBJ1-2; D not certain. In germline, CDR1 is MDHEN, CDR2 SYDVKM. With 1 base removed from V and 0 bases from J, the gap between germline ends came to 12 bases. This CDR3 region has 16 residues. CDR3 nucleotide sequence: TGTGCCAGCAGTTTATACGTAACAGAGTCTAACTATGGCTACACCTTC. Protein product: CASSLYVTESNYGYTF.

CDR3: CSASPQDWVQPQHF. The CDR3 nucleotides read TGCAGTGCTAGCCCACAGGATTGGGTTCAGCCCCAGCATTTT. V and J are TRBV20-1 and TRBJ1-5, with a tentative D call TRBD1 (5 bases). V was trimmed by 3 bases and J by 6 bases, leaving 15 bases between them. The CDR3 runs to 14 residues. Germline CDR1 is DFQATT and CDR2 is SNEGSKA (reference sequence).

The chain has TRBV12-3 or TRBV12-4 and TRBJ1-5, with D tentatively TRBD1 (5 bases). With 5 bases removed from V and 4 bases from J, the gap between germline ends came to 15 bases. The CDR3 totals 15 residues. As DNA, the CDR3 is TGTGCCAGCAGTACTTCTTGGGGGGGAAATCAGCCCCAGCATTTT. It translates to CASSTSWGGNQPQHF.

This chain links TRBV6-1 with TRBJ2-3; tentative D call: TRBD2 (6 bases). The V gene's germline CDR1 is MNHNS and CDR2 SASEGT. The CDR3 covers 15 residues. V was cut by 8 bases and J by 2 bases, with 17 bases left in between. CDR3: CASLRGRGDTDTQYF. CDR3 DNA sequence: TGTGCCAGCCTCCGGGGGAGAGGGGACACAGATACGCAGTATTTT.

This rearrangement joins TRBV2 to TRBJ2-7, with TRBD1 as a possible D gene (7 bases). Trimming shortened V by 8 bases and J by 2 bases, and 13 bases separated the two germline ends. Germline CDR1 and CDR2: SNHLY and FYNNEI. There are 13 residues in the CDR3. The CDR3 DNA sequence: TGTGCCAGCCGCAGGGGGGAGCCCTACGAGCAGTACTTC. Amino acids: CASRRGEPYEQYF.

This chain connects TRBV11-3 to TRBJ1-1; D not certain. V lost 4 bases, J lost 1 base, and 16 bases lay in between. The CDR3 spans 16 residues. Germline CDR1 reads SGHNT; CDR2 reads YENEEA. CDR3 DNA sequence: TGTGCCAGCAGCTCCAGACGAAGCCTATCGAACACTGAAGCTTTCTTT. It specifies CASSSRRSLSNTEAFF.

This sequence joins TRBV7-9 and TRBJ2-1; no reliable D call. CDR3 length equals 17 residues. The germline V and J ends were trimmed by 1 base and 0 bases, with 13 bases remaining between them. Germline V gene data show CDR1 as SEHNR and CDR2 as FQNEAQ (reference sequence). Here the CDR3 DNA reads TGTGCCAGCAGCTTAGAGGACCCCGAGAGCTCCTACAATGAGCAGTTCTTC. Protein: CASSLEDPESSYNEQFF.